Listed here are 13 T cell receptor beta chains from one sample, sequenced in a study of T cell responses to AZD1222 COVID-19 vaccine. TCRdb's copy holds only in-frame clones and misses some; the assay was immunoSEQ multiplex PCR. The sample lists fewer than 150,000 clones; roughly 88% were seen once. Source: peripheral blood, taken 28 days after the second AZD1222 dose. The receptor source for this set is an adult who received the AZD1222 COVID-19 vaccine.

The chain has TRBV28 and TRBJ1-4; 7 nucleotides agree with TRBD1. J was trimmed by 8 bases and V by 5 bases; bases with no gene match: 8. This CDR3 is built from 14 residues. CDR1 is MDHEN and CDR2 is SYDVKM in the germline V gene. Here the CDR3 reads CASSPTGSVEKLFF. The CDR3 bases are TGTGCCAGCAGTCCGACAGGGTCGGTCGAAAAACTGTTTTTT. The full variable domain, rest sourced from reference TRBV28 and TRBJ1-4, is DVKVTQSSRYLVKRTGEKVFLECVQDMDHENMFWYRQDPGLGLRLIYFSYDVKMKEKGDIPEGYSVSREKKERFSLILESASTNQTSMYLCASSPTGSVEKLFFGSGTQLSVL.

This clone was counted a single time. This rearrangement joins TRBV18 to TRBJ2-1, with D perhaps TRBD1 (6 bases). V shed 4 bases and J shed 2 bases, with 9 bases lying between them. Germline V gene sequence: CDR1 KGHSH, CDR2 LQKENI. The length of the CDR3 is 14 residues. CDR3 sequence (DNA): TGTGCCAGCTCACAGGGGGTTGCCTACAATGAGCAGTTCTTC. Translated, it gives CASSQGVAYNEQFF.

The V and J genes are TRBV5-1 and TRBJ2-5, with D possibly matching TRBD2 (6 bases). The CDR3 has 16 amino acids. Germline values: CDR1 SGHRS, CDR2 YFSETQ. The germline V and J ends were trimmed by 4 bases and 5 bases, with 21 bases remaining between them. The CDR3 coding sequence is TGCGCCAGCAGCCACCCGCCAGGGAGGACGGGGGAGACCCAGTACTTC. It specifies CASSHPPGRTGETQYF.

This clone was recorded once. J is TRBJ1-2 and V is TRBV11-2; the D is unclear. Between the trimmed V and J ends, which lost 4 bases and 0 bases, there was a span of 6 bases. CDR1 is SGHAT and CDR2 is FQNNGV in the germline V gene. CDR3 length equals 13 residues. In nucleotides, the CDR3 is TGTGCCAGCAGCTCTCCGACTAACTATGGCTACACCTTC. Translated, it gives CASSSPTNYGYTF.

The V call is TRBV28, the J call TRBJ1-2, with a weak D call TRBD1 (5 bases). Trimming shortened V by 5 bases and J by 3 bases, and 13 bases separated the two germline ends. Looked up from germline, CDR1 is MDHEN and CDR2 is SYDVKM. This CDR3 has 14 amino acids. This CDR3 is CASSPEGGDYGYTF. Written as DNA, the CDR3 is TGTGCCAGCAGTCCTGAAGGAGGGGACTATGGCTACACCTTC.

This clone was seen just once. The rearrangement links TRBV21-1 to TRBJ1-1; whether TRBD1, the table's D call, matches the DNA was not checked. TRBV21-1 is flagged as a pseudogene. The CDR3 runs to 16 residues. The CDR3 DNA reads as TGTGCCAGCAGCCCGGGGAGGACAGGGGGGTATGGTGGAGCTTTCTTT. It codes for CASSPGRTGGYGGAFF.

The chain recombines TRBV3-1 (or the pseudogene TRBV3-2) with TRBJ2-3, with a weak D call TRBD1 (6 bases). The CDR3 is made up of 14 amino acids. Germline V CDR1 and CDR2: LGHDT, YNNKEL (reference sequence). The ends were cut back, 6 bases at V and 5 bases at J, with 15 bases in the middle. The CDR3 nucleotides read TGTGCCAGCAGAGACTCAGGGGCCCAAGATACGCAGTATTTT. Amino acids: CASRDSGAQDTQYF.

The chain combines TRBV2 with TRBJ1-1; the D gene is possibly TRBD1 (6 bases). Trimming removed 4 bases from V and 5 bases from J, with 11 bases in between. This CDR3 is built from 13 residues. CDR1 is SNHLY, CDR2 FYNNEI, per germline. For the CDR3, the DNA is TGTGCCAGCAGTGCCCAGGGGACGACTGAAGCTTTCTTT. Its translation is CASSAQGTTEAFF.

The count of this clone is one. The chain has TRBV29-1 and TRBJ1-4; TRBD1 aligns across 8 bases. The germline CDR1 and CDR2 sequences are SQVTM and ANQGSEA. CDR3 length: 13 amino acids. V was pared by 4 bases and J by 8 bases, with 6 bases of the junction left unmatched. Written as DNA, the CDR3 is TGCAGCGTTGCCGACAGGGGAAAAGAAAAACTGTTTTTT. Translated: CSVADRGKEKLFF.

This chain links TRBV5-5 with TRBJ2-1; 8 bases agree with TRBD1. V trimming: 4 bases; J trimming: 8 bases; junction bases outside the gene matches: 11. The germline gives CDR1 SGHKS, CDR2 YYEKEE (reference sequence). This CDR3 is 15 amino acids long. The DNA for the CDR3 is TGTGCCAGCAGCCCCGGGGGACAGGTATGGGATGAGCAGTTCTTC. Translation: CASSPGGQVWDEQFF.

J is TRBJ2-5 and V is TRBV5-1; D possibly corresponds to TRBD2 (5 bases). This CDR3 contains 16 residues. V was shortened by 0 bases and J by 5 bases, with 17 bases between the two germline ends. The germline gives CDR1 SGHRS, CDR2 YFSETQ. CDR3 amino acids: CASSLAGHLRGETQYF. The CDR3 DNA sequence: TGCGCCAGCAGCTTGGCCGGGCATCTCAGAGGGGAGACCCAGTACTTC.

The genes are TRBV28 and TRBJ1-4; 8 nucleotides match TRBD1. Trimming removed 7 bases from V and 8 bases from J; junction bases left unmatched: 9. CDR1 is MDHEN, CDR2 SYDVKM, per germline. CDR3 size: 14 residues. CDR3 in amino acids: CASTGQGPGEKLFF. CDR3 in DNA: TGTGCCAGCACCGGACAGGGCCCGGGAGAAAAACTGTTTTTT.

In DNA form, the CDR3 reads TGTGCCAGTAGTCCTCGGGGGGGCCCTTCCTACGAGCAGTACTTC. Translated, it gives CASSPRGGPSYEQYF. The chain links TRBV19 to TRBJ2-7; 8 bases line up with TRBD2. Germline V lookup: CDR1 LNHDA, CDR2 SQIVND (reference sequence). V was pared by 5 bases and J by 1 base, with 7 bases of the junction left unmatched. The CDR3 has 15 amino acids. Variable domain in full (rest from reference TRBV19 and TRBJ2-7): DGGITQSPKYLFRKEGQNVTLSCEQNLNHDAMYWYRQDPGQGLRLIYYSQIVNDFQKGDIAEGYSVSREKKESFPLTVTSAQKNPTAFYLCASSPRGGPSYEQYFGPGTRLTVT.